This T cell receptor beta chain was obtained from a study of T cell repertoires in cytomegalovirus infection. In the study overall: A matching HLA type, together with CMV infection, was signaled by public TCR beta signatures.

Study-wide results and limits: Using cumulative public TCR beta family frequency, the authors identified those who carried CMV together with the relevant HLA. HLA-C-restricted, CMV-specific TCR beta clonotypes were dominant ex vivo.

Each CDR3 protein gets one entry after TCRdb re-called the reads with MiXCR. The repertoire holds a few hundred thousand distinct CDR3 sequences, with 17% as singletons. The sample holds many counts of this clonotype. Its cognate antigen is unknown. This CDR3 has 18 residues. From germline, CDR1 is SGHVS and CDR2 FNYEAQ. With 5 bases removed from V and 1 base from J, the gap between germline ends came to 21 bases. This clonotype was obtained from a human donor in good health (CMV status not recorded). Some clones in this sample may be carry-over from other donors' samples. Sequenced sample: CD8+ T cells from PBMCs. The gene calls are TRBV7-6 and TRBJ2-1; the D gene is possibly TRBD1 (6 bases). CDR3 coding DNA: TGTGCCAGCAGCGCACTTAACAGGGCCCTCGTATCCTACAATGAGCAGTTCTTC. Protein sequence: CASSALNRALVSYNEQFF. Full variable domain (rest looked up from reference TRBV7-6 and TRBJ2-1): GAGVSQSPRYKVTKRGQDVALRCDPISGHVSLYWYRQALGQGPEFLTYFNYEAQQDKSGLPNDRFSAERPEGSISTLTIQRTEQRDSAMYRCASSALNRALVSYNEQFFGPGTRLTVL.